These 5 T cell receptor beta chains came from one sample sequenced in a study of blood T cell repertoires in COVID-19. Clones were sequenced by immunoSEQ multiplex PCR, and TCRdb holds only the in-frame ones, with some missing. The sample lists about 190,000 clones; over 75% were seen once. Source material: peripheral blood. These receptors were collected from a woman in her seventies with acute or convalescent COVID-19.

This chain connects TRBV24-1 to TRBJ1-2, with no clear D. CDR3 length equals 17 residues. The germline gives CDR1 KGHDR, CDR2 SFDVKD. V lost 2 bases, J lost 6 bases, and 21 bases lay in between. The CDR3 here is CATSDSSRGTGIDGYTF. In DNA, the CDR3 is TGTGCCACCAGTGATTCGAGCCGGGGAACGGGGATCGATGGCTACACCTTC.

V usage is TRBV18 and J usage is TRBJ1-5; unclear D gene. The germline V gene has CDR1 KGHSH and CDR2 LQKENI. The CDR3 extends over 18 amino acids. Deletions cut 6 bases from V and 2 bases from J, with 23 bases between. CDR3 bases: TGTGCCAGCTCCTCGGTCGCGCGGCCCAGCATAGGCAATCAGCCCCAGCATTTT. Translation: CASSSVARPSIGNQPQHF.

The chain is built from TRBV19 and TRBJ2-1, with 12 bases matching TRBD2. The germline gives CDR1 LNHDA, CDR2 SQIVND (reference sequence). Losses at the gene ends were 5 bases for V and 10 bases for J; bases not matched to a gene: 6. This CDR3 is built from 14 residues. The CDR3 loop reads CASSPTSGSWEQFF. The CDR3 coding sequence is TGTGCCAGTAGTCCGACTAGCGGGAGTTGGGAGCAGTTCTTC.

CDR3 nucleotide sequence: TGTGCCAGCAGCCGGGGGGGAGCGGGGCTCAACCAAGAGACCCAGTACTTC. The encoded protein is CASSRGGAGLNQETQYF. V usage is TRBV11-2 and J usage is TRBJ2-5; 8 bases map to TRBD2. CDR3 length: 17 amino acids. The V and J ends lost 5 bases and 0 bases, in that order; junction bases with no gene match: 11. CDR1 SGHAT and CDR2 FQNNGV come from the germline V gene.

This clone occurred once. This chain joins TRBV14 and TRBJ2-7; TRBD1 aligns across 7 bases. The CDR3 sequence is 14 residues long. Germline V gives CDR1 SGHDN, CDR2 FVKESK. J was trimmed by 3 bases and V by 1 base; bases with no gene match: 3. Here the CDR3 reads CASSQVGQNYEQYF. The CDR3 nucleotides read TGTGCCAGCAGCCAAGTGGGACAGAACTACGAGCAGTACTTC.